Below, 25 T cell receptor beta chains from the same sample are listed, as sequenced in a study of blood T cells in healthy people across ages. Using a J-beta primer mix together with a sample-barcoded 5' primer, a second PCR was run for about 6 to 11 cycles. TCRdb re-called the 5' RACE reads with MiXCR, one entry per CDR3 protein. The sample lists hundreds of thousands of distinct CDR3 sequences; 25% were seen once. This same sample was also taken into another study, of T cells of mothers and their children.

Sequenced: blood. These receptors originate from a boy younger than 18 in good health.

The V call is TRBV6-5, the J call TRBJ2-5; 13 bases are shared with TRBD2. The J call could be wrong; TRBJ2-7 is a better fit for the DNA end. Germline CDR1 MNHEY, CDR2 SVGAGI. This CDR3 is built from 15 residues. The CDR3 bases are TGTGCCAGCAGAGCAGAACTAGCGGGAGGGTACGAGCAGTACTTC. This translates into CASRAELAGGYEQYF.

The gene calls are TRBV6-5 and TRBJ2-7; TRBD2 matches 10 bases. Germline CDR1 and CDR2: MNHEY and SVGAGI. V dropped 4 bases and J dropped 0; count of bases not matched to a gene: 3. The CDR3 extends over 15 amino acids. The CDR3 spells CASSSGLANSYEQYF. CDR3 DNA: TGTGCCAGCAGTTCGGGACTAGCGAACTCCTACGAGCAGTACTTC.

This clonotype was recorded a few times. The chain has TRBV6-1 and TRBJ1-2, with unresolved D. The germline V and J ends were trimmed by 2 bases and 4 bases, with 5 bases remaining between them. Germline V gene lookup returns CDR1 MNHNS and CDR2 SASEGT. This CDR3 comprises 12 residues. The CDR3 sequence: CASSEQIYGYTF. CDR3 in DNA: TGTGCCAGCAGTGAACAGATCTATGGCTACACCTTC.

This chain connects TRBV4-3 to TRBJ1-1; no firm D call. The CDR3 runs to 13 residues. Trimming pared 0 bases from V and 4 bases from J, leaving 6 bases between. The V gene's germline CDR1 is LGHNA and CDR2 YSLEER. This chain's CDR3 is CASSQDLGTEAFF. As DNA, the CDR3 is TGCGCCAGCAGCCAAGATCTCGGCACTGAAGCTTTCTTT.

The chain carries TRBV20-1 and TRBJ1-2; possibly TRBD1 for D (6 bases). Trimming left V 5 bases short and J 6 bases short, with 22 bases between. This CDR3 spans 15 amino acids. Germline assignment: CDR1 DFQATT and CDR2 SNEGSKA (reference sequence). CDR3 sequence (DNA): TGCAGTGCTCCCGCTCGAGGGGGTAGGGCTGATGGCTACACCTTC. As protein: CSAPARGGRADGYTF.

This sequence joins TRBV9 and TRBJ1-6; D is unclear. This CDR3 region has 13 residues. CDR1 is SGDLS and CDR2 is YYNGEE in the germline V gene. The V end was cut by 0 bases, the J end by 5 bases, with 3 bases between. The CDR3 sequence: CASSVADNSPLHF. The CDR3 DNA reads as TGTGCCAGCAGCGTAGCGGATAATTCACCCCTCCACTTT.

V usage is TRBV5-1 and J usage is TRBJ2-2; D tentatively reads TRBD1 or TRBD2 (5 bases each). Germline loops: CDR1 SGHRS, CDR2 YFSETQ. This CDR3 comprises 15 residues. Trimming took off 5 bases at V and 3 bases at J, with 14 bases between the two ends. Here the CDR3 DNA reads TGCGCCAGCAGGTCGCAGGGAGCGGACACCGGGGAGCTGTTTTTT. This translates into CASRSQGADTGELFF.

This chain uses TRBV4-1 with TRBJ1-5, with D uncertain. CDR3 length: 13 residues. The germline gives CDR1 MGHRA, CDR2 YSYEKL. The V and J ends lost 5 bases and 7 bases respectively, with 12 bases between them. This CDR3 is CASSTRLGQPQHF. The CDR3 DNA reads TGCGCCAGCAGCACTCGACTGGGCCAGCCCCAGCATTTT.

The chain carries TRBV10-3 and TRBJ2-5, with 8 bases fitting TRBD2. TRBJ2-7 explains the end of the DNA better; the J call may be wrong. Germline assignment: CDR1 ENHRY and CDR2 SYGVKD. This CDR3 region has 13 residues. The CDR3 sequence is CAIRRAGEGEQYF. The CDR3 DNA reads TGTGCCATCAGAAGAGCGGGAGAGGGCGAGCAGTACTTC.

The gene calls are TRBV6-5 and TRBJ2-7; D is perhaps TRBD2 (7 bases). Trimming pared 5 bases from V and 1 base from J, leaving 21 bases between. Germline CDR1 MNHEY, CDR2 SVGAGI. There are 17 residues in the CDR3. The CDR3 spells CASSNPPGRGGSYEQYF. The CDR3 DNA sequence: TGTGCCAGCAGTAACCCACCGGGGAGGGGGGGATCCTACGAGCAGTACTTC.

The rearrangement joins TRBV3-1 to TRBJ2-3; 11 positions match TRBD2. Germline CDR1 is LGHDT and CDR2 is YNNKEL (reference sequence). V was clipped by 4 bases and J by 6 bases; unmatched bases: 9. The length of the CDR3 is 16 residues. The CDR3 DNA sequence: TGTGCCAGCAGCCGCCGAACTAGCGGGAGCATGGATACGCAGTATTTT. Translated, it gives CASSRRTSGSMDTQYF.

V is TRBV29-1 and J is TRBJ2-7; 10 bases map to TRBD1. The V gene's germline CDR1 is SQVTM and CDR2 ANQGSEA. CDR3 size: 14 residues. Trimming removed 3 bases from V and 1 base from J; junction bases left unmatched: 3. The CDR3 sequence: CSVEMGQGSYEQYF. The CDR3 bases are TGCAGCGTTGAGATGGGACAGGGGTCCTACGAGCAGTACTTC.

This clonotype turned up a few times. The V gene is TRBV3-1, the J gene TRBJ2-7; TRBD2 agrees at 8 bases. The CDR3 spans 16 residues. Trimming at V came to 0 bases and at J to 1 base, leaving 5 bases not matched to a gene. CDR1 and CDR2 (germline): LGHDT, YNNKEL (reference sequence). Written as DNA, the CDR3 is TGTGCCAGCAGCCAAGATCTGGCTAGCGGGTCCTACGAGCAGTACTTC. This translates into CASSQDLASGSYEQYF.

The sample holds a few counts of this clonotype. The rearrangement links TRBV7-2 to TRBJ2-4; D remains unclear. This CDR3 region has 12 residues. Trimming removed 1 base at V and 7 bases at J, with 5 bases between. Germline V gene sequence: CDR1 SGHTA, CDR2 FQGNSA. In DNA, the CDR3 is TGTGCCAGCAGCTTAGATTCGAACATTCAGTACTTC. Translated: CASSLDSNIQYF.

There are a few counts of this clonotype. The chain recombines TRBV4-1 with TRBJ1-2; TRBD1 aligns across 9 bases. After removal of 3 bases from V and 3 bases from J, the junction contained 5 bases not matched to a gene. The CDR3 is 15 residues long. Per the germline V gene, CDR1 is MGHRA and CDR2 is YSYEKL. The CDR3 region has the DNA TGCGCCAGCAGCCAGGGACAGGGAGTGGACTATGGCTACACCTTC. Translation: CASSQGQGVDYGYTF.

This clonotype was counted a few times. CDR3 residues: CASSPDGEMDTQYF. The DNA for the CDR3 is TGTGCCAGCAGTCCGGACGGAGAAATGGATACGCAGTATTTT. This chain uses TRBV27 with TRBJ2-3, with D unclear. Germline CDR1 MNHEY, CDR2 SMNVEV (reference sequence). The CDR3 covers 14 residues. Trimming stripped 5 bases from V and 6 bases from J, with 15 bases between.

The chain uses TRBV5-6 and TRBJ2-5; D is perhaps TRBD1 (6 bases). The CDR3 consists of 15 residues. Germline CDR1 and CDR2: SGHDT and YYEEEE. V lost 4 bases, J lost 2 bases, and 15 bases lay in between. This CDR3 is CASSRLQGGQETQYF. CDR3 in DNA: TGTGCCAGCAGCCGCTTACAGGGCGGGCAAGAGACCCAGTACTTC.

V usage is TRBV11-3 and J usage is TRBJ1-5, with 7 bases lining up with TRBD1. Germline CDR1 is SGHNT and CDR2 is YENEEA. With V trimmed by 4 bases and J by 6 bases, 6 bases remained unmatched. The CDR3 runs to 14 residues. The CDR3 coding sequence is TGTGCCAGCAGCTCAGGGGGTCCAGGTCAGCCCCAGCATTTT. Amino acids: CASSSGGPGQPQHF.

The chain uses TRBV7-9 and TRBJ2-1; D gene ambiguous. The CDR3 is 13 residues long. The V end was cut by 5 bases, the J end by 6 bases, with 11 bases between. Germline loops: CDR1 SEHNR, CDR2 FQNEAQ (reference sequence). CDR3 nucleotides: TGTGCCAGCAGCCCCCATCTCGTCAATGAGCAGTTCTTC. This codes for CASSPHLVNEQFF.

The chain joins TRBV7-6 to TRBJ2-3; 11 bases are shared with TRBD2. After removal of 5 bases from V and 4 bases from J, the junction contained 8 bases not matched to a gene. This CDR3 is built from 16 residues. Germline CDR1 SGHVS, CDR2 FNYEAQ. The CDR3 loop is CASSGYLAGGSDTQYF. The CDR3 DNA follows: TGTGCCAGCAGCGGCTATTTAGCGGGAGGGTCAGATACGCAGTATTTT. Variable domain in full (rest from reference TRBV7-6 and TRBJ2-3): GAGVSQSPRYKVTKRGQDVALRCDPISGHVSLYWYRQALGQGPEFLTYFNYEAQQDKSGLPNDRFSAERPEGSISTLTIQRTEQRDSAMYRCASSGYLAGGSDTQYFGPGTRLTVL.

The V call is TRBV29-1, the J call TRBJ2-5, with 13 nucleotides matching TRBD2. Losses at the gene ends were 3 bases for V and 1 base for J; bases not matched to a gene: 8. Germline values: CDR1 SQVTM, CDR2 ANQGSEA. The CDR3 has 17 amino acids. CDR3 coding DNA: TGCAGCGTTGATGGACTAGCGGGAGAGGGGCTCCAAGAGACCCAGTACTTC. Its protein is CSVDGLAGEGLQETQYF.

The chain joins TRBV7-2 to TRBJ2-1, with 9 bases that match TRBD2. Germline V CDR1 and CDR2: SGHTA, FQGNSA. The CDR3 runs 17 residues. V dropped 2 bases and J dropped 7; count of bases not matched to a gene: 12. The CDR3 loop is CASSLWPVAGAGNEQFF. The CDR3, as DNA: TGTGCCAGCAGCTTATGGCCGGTAGCGGGGGCTGGAAATGAGCAGTTCTTC.

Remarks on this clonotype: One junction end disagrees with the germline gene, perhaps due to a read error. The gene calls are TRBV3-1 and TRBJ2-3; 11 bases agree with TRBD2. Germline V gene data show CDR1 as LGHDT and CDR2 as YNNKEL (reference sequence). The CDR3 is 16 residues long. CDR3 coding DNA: TGTGCCAGCAGCCTACTAGCGGGAGAGGCCGCAGATGCGCAGTATTTT. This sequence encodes CASSLLAGEAADAQYF.

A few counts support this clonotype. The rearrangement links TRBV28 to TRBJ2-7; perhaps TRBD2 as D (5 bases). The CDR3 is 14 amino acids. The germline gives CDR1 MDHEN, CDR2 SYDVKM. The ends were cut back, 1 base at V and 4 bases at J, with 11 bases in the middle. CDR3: CASSLFQTNYEQYF. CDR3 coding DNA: TGTGCCAGCAGTTTATTCCAGACTAATTACGAGCAGTACTTC.

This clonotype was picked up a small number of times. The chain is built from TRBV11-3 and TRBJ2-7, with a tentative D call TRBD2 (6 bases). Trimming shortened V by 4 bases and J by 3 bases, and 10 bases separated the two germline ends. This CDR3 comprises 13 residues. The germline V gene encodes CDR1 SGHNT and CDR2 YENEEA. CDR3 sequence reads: CASSWGRSYEQYF. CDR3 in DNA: TGTGCCAGCAGCTGGGGGAGGAGCTACGAGCAGTACTTC. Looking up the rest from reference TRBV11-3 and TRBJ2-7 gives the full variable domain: EAGVVQSPRYKIIEKKQPVAFWCNPISGHNTLYWYLQNLGQGPELLIRYENEEAVDDSQLPKDRFSAERLKGVDSTLKIQPAELGDSAVYLCASSWGRSYEQYFGPGTRLTVT.